The 27 T cell receptor beta chains presented below share a single source sample, sequenced in a study of blood T cell repertoires in COVID-19. Here immunoSEQ multiplex PCR was the method, and the copy in TCRdb shows in-frame clones only, minus some. The data show tens of thousands of clones, with about four fifths seen just once and about 4% held by the top ten. Input material: PBMCs or T cells enriched from blood (not recorded which). These receptors were taken from a woman in her forties with acute COVID-19.

The chain combines TRBV10-2 with TRBJ1-2; D possibly corresponds to TRBD1 (6 bases). The CDR3 is 15 residues long. Germline CDR1 reads WSHSY; CDR2 reads SAAADI. V lost 9 bases to trimming and J lost 4 bases, with 21 bases between them. Here the CDR3 DNA reads TGCGCCAGTAAGGACCTGGGGGCAGGGAGCTATGGCTACACCTTC. It encodes CASKDLGAGSYGYTF.

The CDR3 is CASSLGREVLYF. The CDR3 region has the DNA TGTGCCAGCAGCTTAGGACGGGAGGTGTTATACTTC. The chain combines TRBV7-9 with TRBJ2-7; 7 positions agree with TRBD2. The V segment lost 1 base and the J segment 13 bases; nucleotides outside the gene matches: 7. Per the germline V gene, CDR1 is SEHNR and CDR2 is FQNEAQ (reference sequence). This CDR3 is 12 amino acids long.

The chain recombines TRBV5-1 with TRBJ1-4, with D possibly being TRBD1 (5 bases). V was trimmed by 5 bases and J by 6 bases, leaving 14 bases between them. Germline lookup yields CDR1 SGHRS and CDR2 YFSETQ. There are 14 residues in the CDR3. CDR3 region: CASSIRTGDEKLFF. In nucleotides, the CDR3 is TGCGCCAGCAGTATTCGGACGGGGGATGAAAAACTGTTTTTT.

The chain joins TRBV7-9 to TRBJ1-4, with a tentative D call TRBD1 (5 bases). This CDR3 has 14 amino acids. The V and J ends lost 1 base and 5 bases respectively, with 8 bases between them. Per the germline V gene, CDR1 is SEHNR and CDR2 is FQNEAQ (reference sequence). CDR3 sequence: CASSLGGGNEKLFF. The CDR3 coding sequence is TGTGCCAGCAGCTTAGGCGGGGGGAATGAAAAACTGTTTTTT.

About this clone itself: At one boundary the junction diverges from the germline segment, which might be a read error. J is TRBJ2-1 and V is TRBV7-9, with 11 bases fitting TRBD2. The CDR3 runs 14 residues. The germline V gene encodes CDR1 SEHNR and CDR2 FQNEAQ (reference sequence). CDR3 sequence (DNA): TGTGCCAGCAGCATAGCGGGAGGGCCGGTTGAGCAGTTCTTC. It encodes CASSIAGGPVEQFF.

This clone was seen more than once but under ten times. Additional DNA sequences in this sample encode the identical CDR3. The chain uses TRBV27 and TRBJ2-1, with 14 bases identical to TRBD2. V trimming: 4 bases; J trimming: 8 bases; junction bases outside the gene matches: 4. Germline CDR1 is MNHEY and CDR2 is SMNVEV (reference sequence). This CDR3 spans 15 amino acids. The CDR3 nucleotides read TGTGCCAGCAGTTACGGGACTAGCGGGAGTGATGAGCAGTTCTTC. Translating it yields CASSYGTSGSDEQFF.

The chain is built from TRBV5-1 and TRBJ2-5; 7 bases fit TRBD1. CDR1 and CDR2 (germline): SGHRS, YFSETQ. The CDR3 spans 16 residues. V dropped 0 bases and J dropped 2; count of bases not matched to a gene: 7. The CDR3 region has the DNA TGCGCCAGCAGCTTGGGGACAGGCCTTTCACAAGAGACCCAGTACTTC. This sequence encodes CASSLGTGLSQETQYF.

This clone appeared a single time. The chain recombines TRBV5-1 with TRBJ2-1; 7 bases agree with TRBD2. The CDR3 length is 14 residues. The trim removed 0 bases at V and 8 bases at J, leaving 5 bases unmatched. Germline V lookup: CDR1 SGHRS, CDR2 YFSETQ. CDR3: CASSLGGGGDEQFF. CDR3 in DNA: TGCGCCAGCAGCTTGGGCGGGGGAGGCGATGAGCAGTTCTTC.

The V and J genes are TRBV28 and TRBJ1-2, with 9 bases lining up with TRBD1. This CDR3 is built from 15 residues. Germline CDR1 is MDHEN and CDR2 is SYDVKM. The J segment lost 4 bases and the V segment lost 7 bases, leaving 10 bases of the junction unmatched. The DNA of the CDR3 is TGTGCCAGCACCCCGGACAGGGGTCTCGTCTATGGCTACACCTTC. This sequence encodes CASTPDRGLVYGYTF.

This sequence joins TRBV11-2 and TRBJ1-3; D gene uncertain. V was cut by 4 bases and J by 4 bases, with 8 bases left in between. The CDR3 loop spans 13 amino acids. Germline V gene lookup returns CDR1 SGHAT and CDR2 FQNNGV. CDR3 bases: TGTGCCAGCAGCTCCCTTTTGGGAAACACCATATATTTT. Translated: CASSSLLGNTIYF.

Here the CDR3 DNA reads TGTGCCAGCACCCCAGGGGGGAGCGGGAGGGAAGAGCAGTTCTTC. This sequence encodes CASTPGGSGREEQFF. V and J are TRBV9 and TRBJ2-1; 10 nucleotides align to TRBD2. CDR3 length equals 15 residues. V lost 6 bases, J lost 10 bases, and 13 bases stayed unmatched. Germline V lookup: CDR1 SGDLS, CDR2 YYNGEE. Filled out from reference TRBV9 and TRBJ2-1, the complete variable domain reads DSGVTQTPKHLITATGQRVTLRCSPRSGDLSVYWYQQSLDQGLQFLIQYYNGEERAKGNILERFSAQQFPDLHSELNLSSLELGDSALYFCASTPGGSGREEQFFGPGTRLTVL.

V usage is TRBV9 and J usage is TRBJ1-4; the match to TRBD1 covers 7 bases. This CDR3 region has 15 residues. Germline CDR1 is SGDLS and CDR2 is YYNGEE. Losses at the gene ends were 4 bases for V and 3 bases for J; bases not matched to a gene: 6. CDR3 nucleotides: TGTGCCAGCAGCCCTCGGGACAGCTCTAATGAAAAACTGTTTTTT. Translated: CASSPRDSSNEKLFF.

J is TRBJ2-1 and V is TRBV4-1; 11 positions agree with TRBD2. The CDR3 covers 20 residues. J gave up 4 bases and V 0 bases, and 14 bases lay outside the gene matches. Per the germline V gene, CDR1 is MGHRA and CDR2 is YSYEKL. In nucleotides, the CDR3 is TGCGCCAGCAGCCAAGACTCGGTAGCGGGGGGGAATTGGGGTTACAATGAGCAGTTCTTC. As protein: CASSQDSVAGGNWGYNEQFF.

The rearrangement joins TRBV29-1 to TRBJ1-4; D call uncertain. The CDR3 runs to 12 residues. The germline V and J ends were trimmed by 3 bases and 8 bases, with 10 bases remaining between them. Germline assignment: CDR1 SQVTM and CDR2 ANQGSEA. The CDR3 DNA follows: TGCAGCGTTGACGGCGGTGGGGAAAAACTGTTTTTT. This encodes CSVDGGGEKLFF. The variable domain in full, with the rest retrieved from reference TRBV29-1 and TRBJ1-4, is SAVISQKPSRDICQRGTSLTIQCQVDSQVTMMFWYRQQPGQSLTLIATANQGSEATYESGFVIDKFPISRPNLTFSTLTVSNMSPEDSSIYLCSVDGGGEKLFFGSGTQLSVL.

The chain employs TRBV21-1 and TRBJ2-3; TRBD2 is taken as the D call from the table, unchecked against the DNA. TRBV21-1 is flagged as a pseudogene. The CDR3 runs to 19 residues. The CDR3 sequence: CASSTPRFPSGERTDTQYF. In DNA, the CDR3 is TGTGCCAGCAGCACCCCCCGGTTTCCTAGCGGGGAACGCACAGATACGCAGTATTTT.

J is TRBJ1-1 and V is TRBV28; tentatively, D is TRBD1 (5 bases). This CDR3 spans 13 amino acids. Per germline, CDR1 MDHEN and CDR2 SYDVKM. V lost 7 bases, J lost 7 bases, and 16 bases lay in between. CDR3 sequence (DNA): TGTGCCAGCATCTGGGGGGGGAGGGGTGAAGCTTTCTTT. Its protein product is CASIWGGRGEAFF.

The rearrangement links TRBV15 to TRBJ2-5; possible D gene TRBD1, 6 bases. Trimming left V 5 bases short and J 3 bases short, with 19 bases between. Germline V gene data show CDR1 as LNHNV and CDR2 as YYDKDF (reference sequence). The CDR3 spans 16 residues. CDR3 in amino acids: CATSGFRTVREETQYF. The CDR3 DNA reads as TGTGCCACCAGCGGATTTCGGACAGTGAGGGAAGAGACCCAGTACTTC. Together with reference TRBV15 and TRBJ2-5, the CDR3 gives the full variable domain: DAMVIQNPRYQVTQFGKPVTLSCSQTLNHNVMYWYQQKSSQAPKLLFHYYDKDFNNEADTPDNFQSRRPNTSFCFLDIRSPGLGDTAMYLCATSGFRTVREETQYFGPGTRLLVL.

The chain recombines TRBV14 with TRBJ2-7; D is unclear. CDR3 size: 13 residues. Trimming removed 1 base from V and 3 bases from J, with 7 bases in between. The germline V gene has CDR1 SGHDN and CDR2 FVKESK. The CDR3 loop reads CASSQASFYEQYF. The DNA for the CDR3 is TGTGCCAGCAGCCAAGCTTCCTTCTACGAGCAGTACTTC.

The V gene is TRBV24-1, the J gene TRBJ1-5, with D unresolved. V was clipped by 2 bases and J by 0 bases, with 10 bases between them. CDR1 is KGHDR, CDR2 SFDVKD, per germline. This CDR3 is built from 16 residues. CDR3 sequence: CATSDSGSISNQPQHF. CDR3 coding DNA: TGTGCCACCAGTGATTCCGGGTCAATTAGCAATCAGCCCCAGCATTTT.

This clone was detected only a few times. The chain is built from TRBV2 and TRBJ1-2; possibly TRBD1 for D (6 bases). The germline gives CDR1 SNHLY, CDR2 FYNNEI. The CDR3 runs 16 residues. V was shortened by 3 bases and J by 3 bases, with 17 bases between the two germline ends. CDR3 in DNA: TGTGCCAGCAGTGATCCCTACTTGGCAGGGGACTATGGCTACACCTTC. Residues: CASSDPYLAGDYGYTF.

The V and J genes are TRBV6-5 and TRBJ1-1; D uncertain. V was clipped by 6 bases and J by 0 bases, with 14 bases between them. CDR3 size: 15 residues. Looked up from germline, CDR1 is MNHEY and CDR2 is SVGAGI. CDR3 region: CASRARGTMNTEAFF. As DNA, the CDR3 is TGTGCCAGCAGGGCCAGAGGTACAATGAACACTGAAGCTTTCTTT.

The V and J genes are TRBV5-1 and TRBJ2-1; 13 nucleotides align to TRBD2. J lost 6 bases, V lost 4 bases, and 7 bases had no gene match. This CDR3 comprises 16 residues. CDR1 and CDR2 (germline): SGHRS, YFSETQ. In DNA, the CDR3 is TGCGCCAGCAGCCTCACAGGGACTAGCGGGATCAATGAGCAGTTCTTC. It specifies CASSLTGTSGINEQFF. The full variable domain, rest sourced from reference TRBV5-1 and TRBJ2-1, is KAGVTQTPRYLIKTRGQQVTLSCSPISGHRSVSWYQQTPGQGLQFLFEYFSETQRNKGNFPGRFSGRQFSNSRSEMNVSTLELGDSALYLCASSLTGTSGINEQFFGPGTRLTVL.

V is TRBV11-2 and J is TRBJ2-1, with TRBD2 matching over 8 bases. Trimming at V came to 1 base and at J to 7 bases, leaving 3 bases not matched to a gene. This CDR3 has 14 amino acids. The germline V gene encodes CDR1 SGHAT and CDR2 FQNNGV. The CDR3 is CASSLAGGVNEQFF. The CDR3 coding sequence is TGTGCCAGCAGCTTAGCGGGGGGGGTAAATGAGCAGTTCTTC.

In its sample, this clone was seen a few times. This chain uses TRBV5-1 with TRBJ2-3; TRBD1 is a possible D gene (7 bases). V was trimmed by 1 base and J by 6 bases, leaving 15 bases between them. Germline loops: CDR1 SGHRS, CDR2 YFSETQ. The CDR3 is 15 amino acids. The CDR3 DNA is TGCGCCAGCAGCTTGCGCGGGACAGTAGGCGATACGCAGTATTTT. It codes for CASSLRGTVGDTQYF. The entire variable domain, with the rest obtained from reference TRBV5-1 and TRBJ2-3, is as follows: KAGVTQTPRYLIKTRGQQVTLSCSPISGHRSVSWYQQTPGQGLQFLFEYFSETQRNKGNFPGRFSGRQFSNSRSEMNVSTLELGDSALYLCASSLRGTVGDTQYFGPGTRLTVL.

This clone was detected a few times. The V and J genes are TRBV9 and TRBJ1-4, with a possible D match to TRBD1 (6 bases). The CDR3 sequence is 17 residues long. Germline CDR1 reads SGDLS; CDR2 reads YYNGEE. Trimming cost V 0 bases and J 4 bases, with 16 bases left between them. The CDR3, as DNA: TGTGCCAGCAGCGTAGAGGGTATGGGGGCGGATAATGAAAAACTGTTTTTT. This translates into CASSVEGMGADNEKLFF. Combining the CDR3 with reference TRBV9 and TRBJ1-4 gives the whole variable domain DSGVTQTPKHLITATGQRVTLRCSPRSGDLSVYWYQQSLDQGLQFLIQYYNGEERAKGNILERFSAQQFPDLHSELNLSSLELGDSALYFCASSVEGMGADNEKLFFGSGTQLSVL.

The chain employs TRBV18 and TRBJ2-2; no definite D call. The CDR3 length is 15 residues. CDR1 is KGHSH and CDR2 is LQKENI in the germline V gene. V gave up 0 bases and J gave up 4 bases, with 9 bases separating them. The CDR3 protein is CASSPPPSATGELFF. The CDR3 coding sequence is TGTGCCAGCTCACCACCGCCCAGCGCCACCGGGGAGCTGTTTTTT.

The V call is TRBV27, the J call TRBJ2-3, with 9 bases identical to TRBD2. J gave up 5 bases and V 6 bases, and 12 bases lay outside the gene matches. CDR3 length equals 16 residues. CDR1 is MNHEY, CDR2 SMNVEV, per germline (reference sequence). The CDR3 sequence is CASSPSGLARIDTQYF. Here the CDR3 DNA reads TGTGCCAGCAGCCCGAGTGGACTAGCGAGAATAGATACGCAGTATTTT.